Presented here are 21 T cell receptor beta chains from one specimen sequenced in a study of T-cell memory formation after mild COVID-19. One entry per CDR3 protein, called by TCRdb with MiXCR from the 5' RACE reads. The data show a few hundred thousand distinct CDR3 sequences, with about 15% seen just once and 20% to 25% held by the top ten. What was sequenced was PBMCs or a T cell subset sorted from them (not recorded which). These receptors all come from a man younger than 35 who had mild COVID-19 (a few samples of this study predate the infection). Cell type and time point are not known.

The chain couples TRBV7-8 to TRBJ2-7; D might be TRBD1 or TRBD2, each matching 5 bases. Trimming removed 1 base at V and 1 base at J, with 17 bases between. This CDR3 region has 17 residues. Germline CDR1 is SGHVS and CDR2 is FQNEAQ. The CDR3 is CASSLVWDGRGSYEQYV. The CDR3 nucleotides are TGTGCCAGCAGCTTAGTTTGGGACGGCAGAGGATCCTACGAGCAGTACGTC.

A few counts support this clonotype. The rearrangement joins TRBV12-3 or TRBV12-4 to TRBJ1-2; a possible D gene is TRBD1 (5 bases). The V gene lost 7 bases and the J gene lost 8 bases, with 17 bases spanning the gap. The CDR3 runs 13 residues. The CDR3 bases are TGTGCCAGCACCTCCGGGGCTCTTGGGGGCTACACCTTC. Translating gives CASTSGALGGYTF.

In this sample, this clonotype turned up a few times. This chain connects TRBV21-1 to TRBJ1-2. TRBV21-1 is a pseudogene. The CDR3 totals 12 residues. The CDR3 reads CASSASPGSYTF. The CDR3 coding sequence is TGTGCCAGCAGCGCCAGCCCCGGGAGCTACACCTTC.

This clonotype came up a few times. The gene calls are TRBV6-5 and TRBJ2-2, with D possibly called TRBD1 or TRBD2 (5 bases each). Trimming took 2 bases from V and 5 from J, leaving 12 bases between them. Germline V gene lookup returns CDR1 MNHEY and CDR2 SVGAGI. The CDR3 extends over 15 amino acids. CDR3 nucleotide sequence: TGTGCCAGCAGTTACCGCAGGGACGAAACCGGGGAGCTGTTTTTT. Encoded protein: CASSYRRDETGELFF.

CDR3 residues: CASSARDRSSYEQYF. Written as DNA, the CDR3 is TGCGCCAGCAGCGCTCGGGACCGCAGCTCCTACGAGCAGTACTTC. The V call is TRBV4-1, the J call TRBJ2-7; D could derive from TRBD1 or TRBD2 (5 bases each). Between the trimmed V and J ends, which lost 5 bases and 0 bases, there was a span of 14 bases. The CDR3 is made up of 15 amino acids. Per the germline V gene, CDR1 is MGHRA and CDR2 is YSYEKL.

The V gene is TRBV24-1, the J gene TRBJ2-2; 7 bases fit TRBD1. V trimming: 3 bases; J trimming: 1 base; junction bases outside the gene matches: 13. This CDR3 spans 19 amino acids. Germline V lookup: CDR1 KGHDR, CDR2 SFDVKD. The CDR3 DNA follows: TGTGCCACCAGTGATATTGGACCCCGACAGGGCGGGAACACCGGGGAGCTGTTTTTT. Translated: CATSDIGPRQGGNTGELFF.

CDR3: CASTGGAPTGELFF. CDR3 nucleotides: TGTGCCAGCACCGGTGGGGCCCCCACCGGGGAGCTGTTTTTT. The V and J genes are TRBV12-3 or TRBV12-4 and TRBJ2-2; tentative D call: TRBD1 (5 bases). The CDR3 sequence is 14 residues long. Trimming left V 7 bases short and J 4 bases short, with 13 bases between.

This clonotype has a handful of counts. The J gene is TRBJ1-4, the V gene TRBV4-3; a possible D gene is TRBD1 (5 bases). V was pared by 1 base and J by 8 bases, with 20 bases between. Germline V lookup: CDR1 LGHNA, CDR2 YSLEER. This CDR3 is built from 17 residues. The CDR3: CASSQARGSVSEEKLFF. The CDR3 coding sequence is TGCGCCAGCAGCCAAGCCCGGGGGAGTGTCAGTGAGGAAAAACTGTTTTTT.

This clonotype has a count of ten or more. This chain connects TRBV5-1 to TRBJ1-1; 8 nucleotides match TRBD1. CDR1 and CDR2 (germline): SGHRS, YFSETQ. The V segment lost 4 bases and the J segment 5 bases; nucleotides outside the gene matches: 7. This CDR3 spans 14 amino acids. The CDR3 DNA is TGCGCCAGCAGCCATCCCGACAGGGGAACTGAAGCTTTCTTT. Translating it yields CASSHPDRGTEAFF.

The rearrangement joins TRBV6-2 or TRBV6-3 to TRBJ2-7; no clear D. The CDR3 covers 15 residues. Germline V gives CDR1 MNHEY, CDR2 SVGEGT. Trimming left V 2 bases short and J 0 bases short, with 11 bases between. The CDR3 protein is CASSYEAGSSYEQYV. In DNA form, the CDR3 reads TGTGCCAGCAGTTACGAGGCAGGTAGCTCCTACGAGCAGTACGTC.

The DNA for the CDR3 is TGTGCCAGCAGCCGACTAGGACAGGGGAACTATGGCTACACCTTC. It specifies CASSRLGQGNYGYTF. The chain combines TRBV4-2 with TRBJ1-2, with TRBD1 identical over 9 bases. The J segment lost 2 bases and the V segment lost 4 bases, leaving 5 bases of the junction unmatched. CDR1 and CDR2 from the germline V gene are LGHNA and YNFKEQ. CDR3 length: 15 residues.

This chain connects TRBV7-2 to TRBJ1-1; 7 positions match TRBD1. Trimming at V came to 4 bases and at J to 5 bases, leaving 10 bases not matched to a gene. The germline gives CDR1 SGHTA, CDR2 FQGNSA. There are 15 residues in the CDR3. CDR3 residues: CASSSSGTVGTEAFF. CDR3 in DNA: TGTGCCAGCAGCTCCTCCGGGACAGTGGGTACTGAAGCTTTCTTT.

The table lists this clonotype with a few counts. The rearrangement links TRBV7-2 to TRBJ2-3; D might be TRBD1 or TRBD2, each matching 5 bases. CDR1 and CDR2 (germline): SGHTA, FQGNSA. The CDR3 covers 14 residues. V lost 5 bases and J lost 2, with 11 bases in between. The CDR3 loop reads CASSPRGYTDTQYF. DNA of the CDR3: TGTGCCAGCAGCCCCCGGGGCTACACAGATACGCAGTATTTT.

This clonotype was recorded a few times. The J gene is TRBJ2-3, the V gene TRBV12-3 or TRBV12-4; D gene unclear. This CDR3 contains 16 residues. Trimming cost V 2 bases and J 0 bases, with 12 bases left between them. CDR3 region: CASSLYRDISTDTQYF. CDR3 DNA sequence: TGTGCCAGCAGTTTATATAGGGATATCAGCACAGATACGCAGTATTTT.

This chain joins TRBV13 and TRBJ2-5; D may be TRBD2 (5 bases). CDR3 length equals 14 residues. V was pared by 2 bases and J by 5 bases, with 12 bases between. Germline CDR1 is PRHDT and CDR2 is FYEKMQ (reference sequence). This chain's CDR3 is CASSLSVAWETQYF. In DNA, the CDR3 is TGTGCCAGCAGCTTATCGGTAGCGTGGGAGACCCAGTACTTC.

V usage is TRBV18 and J usage is TRBJ2-6, with D possibly being TRBD1 (6 bases). In germline, CDR1 is KGHSH, CDR2 LQKENI. Trimming stripped 3 bases from V and 6 bases from J, with 12 bases between. This CDR3 has 15 residues. CDR3 loop: CASSPDRSKANVLTF. In DNA form, the CDR3 reads TGTGCCAGCTCACCCGACAGGTCCAAGGCCAACGTCCTGACTTTC.

The chain recombines TRBV7-3 with TRBJ2-1, with TRBD2 identical over 10 bases. The germline V gene encodes CDR1 SGHTA and CDR2 FQGTGA. Trimming cost V 2 bases and J 6 bases; bases outside gene matches: 4. This CDR3 comprises 15 residues. The CDR3 DNA is TGTGCCAGCAGCTTAGGTAGCGGGGGGTCCAATGAGCAGTTCTTC. This encodes CASSLGSGGSNEQFF.

The chain is built from TRBV20-1 and TRBJ2-3; D gene ambiguous. The V gene lost 5 bases and the J gene lost 0 bases, with 15 bases spanning the gap. The CDR3 has 15 amino acids. Looked up from germline, CDR1 is DFQATT and CDR2 is SNEGSKA (reference sequence). CDR3 sequence reads: CSAPKTRTSTDTQYF. For the CDR3, the DNA is TGCAGTGCTCCTAAGACACGAACTAGCACAGATACGCAGTATTTT.

This clonotype has only a few counts. The chain employs TRBV29-1 and TRBJ2-7; weak D call: TRBD2 (6 bases). Germline V gene lookup returns CDR1 SQVTM and CDR2 ANQGSEA. The length of the CDR3 is 15 residues. V lost 1 base and J 6 bases, leaving 19 bases between the germline ends. CDR3: CSVEVNSGRRGEQYF. The CDR3, as DNA: TGCAGCGTTGAAGTAAATTCGGGCCGGCGGGGCGAGCAGTACTTC.

This clonotype occurred a few times. V gene TRBV29-1 combines with J gene TRBJ1-2; D is possibly TRBD1 (5 bases). The CDR3 totals 14 residues. CDR1 and CDR2 (germline): SQVTM, ANQGSEA. V lost 4 bases, J lost 0 bases, and 12 bases lay in between. In nucleotides, the CDR3 is TGCAGCGTTGGAGACAGCTCCTCTAACTATGGCTACACCTTC. Protein product: CSVGDSSSNYGYTF.

DNA for the CDR3: TGCGCCAGCAGCCATACTACAGGGGGCAATGGCTACACCTTC. It yields the protein CASSHTTGGNGYTF. The rearrangement uses TRBV4-3 and TRBJ1-2; 9 positions match TRBD1. V lost 3 bases and J lost 6; bases outside the gene matches: 5. In germline, CDR1 is LGHNA, CDR2 YSLEER. The CDR3 runs to 14 residues.